This T cell receptor beta chain was sequenced in a study of response to subunit inactivated influenza vaccine. Findings and limits, study-wide: The authors suggested that few new T cells are recruited per seasonal influenza vaccination.

From the RT-PCR reads, TCRdb called clonotypes with MiXCR, one entry per CDR3 protein. The top ten hold about a tenth of the sample, which has just over 300,000 distinct CDR3 sequences, roughly 22% seen once. The V gene's germline CDR1 is LGHNA and CDR2 YSLEER. The CDR3 spans 15 residues. With 3 bases removed from V and 5 bases from J, the gap between germline ends came to 14 bases. Of note for this clonotype: Its antigen is currently unknown.

This sequence originates from a man aged 45 to 70 who received an inactivated influenza vaccine. The chain recombines TRBV4-3 with TRBJ2-1; the D gene is possibly TRBD2 (6 bases). Sequencing used PBMCs from blood, obtained 21 months after vaccination. CDR3 in amino acids: CASSHLLASNNEQFF. The CDR3 DNA sequence: TGCGCCAGCAGCCATCTTCTAGCGAGTAACAATGAGCAGTTCTTC.